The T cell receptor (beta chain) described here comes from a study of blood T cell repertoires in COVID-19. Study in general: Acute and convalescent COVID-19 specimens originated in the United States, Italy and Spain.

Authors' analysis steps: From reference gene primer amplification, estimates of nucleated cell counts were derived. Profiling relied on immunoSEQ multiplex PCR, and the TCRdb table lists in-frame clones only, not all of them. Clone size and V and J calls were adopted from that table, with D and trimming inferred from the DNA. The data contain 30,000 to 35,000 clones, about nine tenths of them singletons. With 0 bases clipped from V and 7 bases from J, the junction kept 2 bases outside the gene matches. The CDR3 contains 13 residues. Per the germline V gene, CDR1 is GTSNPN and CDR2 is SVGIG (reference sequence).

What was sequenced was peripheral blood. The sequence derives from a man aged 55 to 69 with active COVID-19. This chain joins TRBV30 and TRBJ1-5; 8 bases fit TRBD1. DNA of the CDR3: TGTGCCTGGAGTGTGACAGGGGAACAGCCCCAGCATTTT. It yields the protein CAWSVTGEQPQHF. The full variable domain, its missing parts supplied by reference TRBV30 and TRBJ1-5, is SQTIHQWPATLVQPVGSPLSLECTVEGTSNPNLYWYRQAAGRGLQLLFYSVGIGQISSEVPQNLSASRPQDRQFILSSKKLLLSDSGFYLCAWSVTGEQPQHFGDGTRLSIL.